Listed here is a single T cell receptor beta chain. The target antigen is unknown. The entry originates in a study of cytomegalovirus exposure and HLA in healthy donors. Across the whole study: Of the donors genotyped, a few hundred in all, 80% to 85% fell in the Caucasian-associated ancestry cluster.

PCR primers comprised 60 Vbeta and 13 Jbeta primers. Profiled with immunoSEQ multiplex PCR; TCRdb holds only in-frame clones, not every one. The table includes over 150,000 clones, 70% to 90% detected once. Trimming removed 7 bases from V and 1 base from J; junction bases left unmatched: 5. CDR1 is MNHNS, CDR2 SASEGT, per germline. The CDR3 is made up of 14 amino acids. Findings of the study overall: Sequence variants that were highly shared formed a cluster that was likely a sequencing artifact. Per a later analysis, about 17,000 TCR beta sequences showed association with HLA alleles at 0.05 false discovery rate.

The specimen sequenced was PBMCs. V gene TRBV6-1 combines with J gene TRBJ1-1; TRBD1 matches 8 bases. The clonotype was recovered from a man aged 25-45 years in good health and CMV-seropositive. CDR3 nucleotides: TGTGCCAGCATACAGGGGGGTAAGAACACTGAAGCTTTCTTT. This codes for CASIQGGKNTEAFF.